This is a list of T cell receptor beta chains from one sample in a study of tumor-infiltrating lymphocytes in primary liver carcinoma. TCRdb fed the multiplex PCR reads into MiXCR, producing one record per CDR3 protein. The sample includes 310,000 or so distinct CDR3 sequences, roughly two thirds of them seen just once. The material sequenced was peripheral blood. Source of these receptors: a man between 40 and 49 years old with primary liver carcinoma and hepatitis B virus infection. CDR3s include the opening cysteine and the closing phenylalanine or tryptophan. D genes are given only for firm matches. Size is omitted from some rows. Given values are once, few, many or a class for expanded clones.

d_call,j_call,v_call,clone_size,cdr3_aa,cdr3_nt
-,TRBJ2-7,TRBV6-5,-,CASSPYGGGSHEQYF,TGTGCCAGCAGTCCCTACGGCGGCGGGTCCCACGAGCAGTACTTC
-,TRBJ1-2,TRBV11-2,-,CASSPCHSDGYTF,TGTGCCAGCAGCCCATGCCATTCCGATGGCTACACCTTC
-,TRBJ2-3,TRBV25-1,-,CASSPVHGGTDTQYF,TGTGCCAGCAGTCCCGTCCATGGTGGGACAGATACGCAGTATTTT
-,TRBJ2-1,TRBV27,-,CASSLNMGNEQFF,TGTGCCAGCAGTTTAAATATGGGCAATGAGCAGTTCTTC
-,TRBJ2-3,TRBV29-1,few,CSAWHADTQYF,TGCAGCGCCTGGCATGCAGATACGCAGTATTTT
TRBD2,TRBJ2-1,TRBV11-2,-,CASNLGSGGSSYNEQFF,TGTGCCAGCAACTTAGGTAGCGGGGGGAGCTCCTACAATGAACAGTTCTTC
-,TRBJ1-1,TRBV12-3/TRBV12-4,once,CACSLATTEAFF,TGTGCCTGCAGTTTGGCGACCACTGAAGCTTTCTTT
TRBD1,TRBJ1-1,TRBV29-1,-,CSVEAAGTGGYSNIEAFF,TGCAGCGTTGAAGCGGCCGGGACAGGAGGATATTCGAACATTGAAGCTTTCTTT
-,TRBJ2-7,TRBV28,few,CASSLQTGEQYF,TGTGCCAGCAGTTTACAGACGGGGGAGCAGTACTTC
TRBD2,TRBJ2-3,TRBV6-5,-,CASTSVWEGTDTQYF,TGTGCCAGCACTTCAGTGTGGGAGGGAACAGATACGCAGTATTTT
-,TRBJ2-5,TRBV7-8,-,CACGAAGLLQETQYF,TGTGCCTGCGGGGCAGCGGGCCTACTCCAAGAGACCCAGTACTTC
-,TRBJ2-4,TRBV29-1,-,CSDEGQGVGGIEYF,TGCAGCGATGAGGGGCAGGGCGTCGGGGGCATTGAGTACTTC
TRBD1,TRBJ2-7,TRBV4-3,-,CTSSQALGTGGYEQYF,TGCACCAGCAGCCAAGCTCTCGGGACAGGAGGCTACGAGCAGTACTTC
-,TRBJ1-2,TRBV15,-,CATSSYTGTNYGYTF,TGTGCCACCAGCAGCTATACAGGGACTAACTATGGCTACACCTTC
TRBD2,TRBJ2-1,TRBV5-1,-,CANSLNVIQREGLVNEQFF,TGCGCCAACAGCTTGAATGTCATCCAGCGGGAGGGCCTCGTCAATGAGCAGTTCTTC
TRBD2,TRBJ2-1,TRBV11-2,-,CASSSSRGRLNEQFF,TGTGCCAGCAGCTCCTCTCGCGGGAGGCTTAATGAGCAGTTTTTC
TRBD2,TRBJ2-1,TRBV29-1,many,CSAARLAGMDEQFF,TGCAGCGCCGCACGACTAGCGGGAATGGATGAGCAGTTCTTC
TRBD2,TRBJ2-3,TRBV11-2,-,CASYPGLAGAGDTQYF,TGTGCCAGCTATCCGGGGCTAGCGGGAGCCGGGGATACGCAGTATTTT
TRBD2,TRBJ2-1,TRBV4-1,once,CASSRDWGTSGSSYNEQFF,TGCGCCAGCAGCCGAGATTGGGGTACTAGCGGGAGCTCCTACAATGAGCAGTTCTTC
-,TRBJ2-6,TRBV12-3/TRBV12-4,few,CASAKGGVGANVLTF,TGTGCCAGCGCCAAAGGGGGTGTCGGGGCCAACGTCCTGACTTTC
-,TRBJ1-3,TRBV6-4,-,CAVHPPNREISGNTIYF,TGTGCCGTACACCCACCAAACAGGGAAATTTCGGGAAACACCATATATTTT
TRBD2,TRBJ2-1,TRBV11-1,-,CVNSLSGRAFVQFF,TGTGTCAACAGCTTGAGCGGGAGGGCCTTCGTGCAGTTCTTC
TRBD1,TRBJ2-1,TRBV11-2,-,CASSFGIGTATYKEQFF,TGTGCCAGCAGCTTCGGGATCGGGACAGCTACCTACAAAGAGCAGTTCTTC
-,TRBJ2-7,TRBV6-5,-,CASSYSEGGTANEQYF,TGTGCCAGCAGTTACTCAGAAGGCGGAACTGCCAACGAGCAGTACTTC
TRBD1,TRBJ2-5,TRBV12-3/TRBV12-4,-,CASSLAQGEIQYF,TGTGCCAGCAGTTTGGCGCAGGGGGAGATCCAGTACTTC
TRBD2,TRBJ2-1,TRBV5-8,-,CASRQEGLAGGSSYNEQFF,TGTGCCAGCAGGCAAGAGGGACTAGCGGGAGGGAGCTCCTACAATGAGCAGTTCTTC
TRBD2,TRBJ2-2,TRBV11-2,-,CASSLDSRGRAIDTGELFF,TGTGCCAGCAGCTTAGATTCTAGAGGGAGGGCCATCGACACCGGGGAGCTGTTTTTT
-,TRBJ1-1,TRBV4-1,few,CASSHPGRGDEAFF,TGCGCCAGCAGCCACCCAGGGAGAGGAGACGAAGCTTTCTTT
TRBD1,TRBJ1-1,TRBV11-2,-,CVSSQLDRGNTEAFF,TGTGTCAGCAGCCAATTAGACAGGGGAAATACTGAAGCTTTCTTT
-,TRBJ2-3,TRBV7-3,-,CASSFTLGGATDTQYF,TGTGCCAGCAGCTTTACCCTAGGGGGGGCCACAGATACGCAGTATTTT
-,TRBJ2-7,TRBV6-1,many,CASSRRAYEQYF,TGTGCCAGCAGCAGGCGAGCCTACGAGCAGTACTTC
TRBD2,TRBJ2-5,TRBV6-5,few,CASSSTSGPPMGTQYF,TGTGCCAGCAGTTCAACTAGCGGCCCCCCCATGGGGACCCAGTACTTC
TRBD1,TRBJ1-4,TRBV7-9,-,CASSSGTGRELFF,TGTGCCAGCAGCAGCGGGACAGGGAGGGAACTGTTTTTT
TRBD1,TRBJ2-7,TRBV29-1,-,CSVEGGQGASEQYF,TGCAGCGTTGAAGGGGGGCAGGGGGCGAGTGAGCAGTACTTC
TRBD2,TRBJ2-3,TRBV11-2,-,CASSLDAGGADTQYF,TGTGCCAGCAGCTTAGATGCGGGAGGAGCAGATACGCAGTACTTT
-,TRBJ2-7,TRBV10-2,-,CASRVRSSYEQYF,TGCGCCAGTAGGGTCAGGAGCTCCTACGAGCAGTACTTC
-,TRBJ2-1,TRBV10-3,-,CVISEFSREQFF,TGTGTCATCAGTGAGTTTTCGCGGGAGCAGTTCTTC
-,TRBJ1-2,TRBV6-5,-,CASSYNRKYGYTF,TGTGCCAGCAGTTATAACAGGAAGTATGGCTACACCTTC
TRBD1,TRBJ1-3,TRBV5-1,-,CTSSLWTGPAGDTIYF,TGCACCAGCAGCTTATGGACAGGGCCGGCTGGGGACACCATATATTTT
TRBD2,TRBJ2-7,TRBV6-1,-,CGSSRGASGGLEQYF,TGTGGCAGCAGCAGGGGCGCAAGCGGGGGACTGGAGCAGTACTTC
-,TRBJ2-5,TRBV29-1,-,CSVGLVQQETQYF,TGCAGTGTTGGGCTCGTACAACAAGAGACCCAGTACTTC
-,TRBJ2-1,TRBV10-3,once,CAISSYQGGSSYNEQFF,TGTGCCATCAGCTCCTATCAGGGAGGCAGCTCCTACAATGAGCAGTTCTTC
TRBD2,TRBJ2-2,TRBV29-1,many,CSVEAALAGVTGELFF,TGCAGCGTTGAAGCAGCACTAGCGGGAGTCACCGGGGAGCTGTTTTTT
TRBD1,TRBJ2-2,TRBV4-1,-,CGSNDLDRGLTGELFF,TGCGGCAGCAACGATCTGGACAGGGGGTTAACCGGGGAACTGTTCTTT
TRBD2,TRBJ2-7,TRBV6-2/TRBV6-3,few,CANTIAGLAGSYEQYF,TGTGCCAACACTATTGCGGGACTAGCGGGCTCCTACGAGCAGTACTTC
TRBD2,TRBJ2-7,TRBV10-2,-,CASSLGGLAGESRLSPYEQYF,TGCGCCAGCAGCCTGGGGGGACTAGCGGGAGAGAGTCGTTTAAGCCCCTACGAGCAGTACTTC
TRBD2,TRBJ2-3,TRBV11-2,-,CASSRGLAGIATDTQYF,TGCGCCAGCAGCCGCGGACTAGCGGGCATTGCGACAGATACGCAGTATTTT
-,TRBJ2-3,TRBV5-4,-,CALRGAGSTDTQYF,TGTGCCCTCCGGGGAGCGGGCAGCACAGATACGCAGTATTTT
-,TRBJ2-1,TRBV6-2/TRBV6-3,-,CASSIGPGDQFF,TGTGCCAGCAGTATTGGTCCGGGTGATCAGTTCTTC
TRBD1,TRBJ2-2,TRBV11-2,many,CASSLGQGNGELFF,TGTGCCAGCAGCTTAGGACAGGGGAACGGGGAGCTGTTTTTT
TRBD1,TRBJ2-7,TRBV6-1,-,CASSPTGGSHEQYF,TGTGCCAGCAGCCCGACAGGGGGTTCGCACGAGCAGTACTTC
-,TRBJ2-5,TRBV10-3,-,CATNPTDSLQETQYF,TGTGCCACTAATCCGACCGACAGCCTCCAAGAGACCCAGTACTTC
-,TRBJ2-1,TRBV6-8,many,CASSYPNSINPTYNEQFF,TGTGCCAGCAGTTACCCAAATTCTATCAACCCCACCTACAATGAGCAGTTCTTC
TRBD2,TRBJ2-7,TRBV5-6,-,CASSLPLAGGLHEQYF,TGTGCCAGCAGCCTACCCCTGGCGGGAGGATTGCACGAGCAGTACTTC
-,TRBJ2-7,TRBV4-1,-,CASSQGSQMGCEQYF,TGCGCCAGCAGCCAAGGTTCCCAGATGGGCTGTGAGCAGTACTTC
-,TRBJ2-7,TRBV11-2,-,CASNTGEFYEQYF,TGTGCCAGCAACACCGGGGAGTTCTACGAGCAGTACTTC
TRBD2,TRBJ2-7,TRBV4-2,many,CASSQGGTSGREGTYEQYF,TGTGCCAGCAGCCAAGGAGGGACTAGCGGACGAGAGGGAACCTACGAGCAGTACTTC
-,TRBJ2-1,TRBV11-2,-,CAGSPGADEQFF,TGTGCCGGGAGCCCAGGGGCTGATGAGCAGTTCTTC
-,TRBJ2-2,TRBV28,few,CASSQPLARELFF,TGTGCCAGCAGCCAACCCTTAGCTAGGGAGCTGTTTTTT